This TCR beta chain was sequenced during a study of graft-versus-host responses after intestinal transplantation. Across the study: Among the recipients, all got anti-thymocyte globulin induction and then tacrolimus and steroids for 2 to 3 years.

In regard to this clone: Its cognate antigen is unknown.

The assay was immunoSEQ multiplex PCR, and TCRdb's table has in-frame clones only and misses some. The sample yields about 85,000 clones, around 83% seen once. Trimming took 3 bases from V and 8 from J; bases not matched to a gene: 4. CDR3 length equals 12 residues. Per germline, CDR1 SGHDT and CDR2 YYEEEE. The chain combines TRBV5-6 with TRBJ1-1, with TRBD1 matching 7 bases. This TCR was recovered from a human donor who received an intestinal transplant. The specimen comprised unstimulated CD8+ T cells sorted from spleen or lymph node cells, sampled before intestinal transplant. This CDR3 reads CASSWGTAEAFF. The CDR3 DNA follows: TGTGCCAGCAGCTGGGGGACAGCCGAAGCTTTCTTT.